The present entry profiles one T cell receptor (beta chain) with its context. The junction does not match germline at one end; this may be a read error. This CDR3 has 14 amino acids. The germline V gene encodes CDR1 SQVTM and CDR2 ANQGSEA. The entry originates in a study of molecular identifiers for immune sequencing clone quantification. Both previously described methods and listed TCR primers were employed to make bulk TCR libraries. Via MiXCR, TCRdb re-called the PCR reads, giving one row per CDR3 protein. This sample has roughly 300,000 distinct CDR3 sequences, with about 22% found just once. The sequenced material came from naive CD8+ T cells from blood, with Jurkat cell RNA spiked in. Specified subset: FACS-sorted CD8+CD4-CCR7+CD45RA+ naive T cells. The rearrangement links TRBV29-1 to TRBJ2-1, with unresolved D. The TCR was taken from a human donor in good health. Some libraries in this study had Jurkat cell RNA spiked in. The CDR3 loop is CSVELLPSYNEQIF. Written as DNA, the CDR3 is TGCAGCGTTGAGTTACTCCCCTCCTACAATGAGCAGATCTTC.